The 2 T cell receptor beta chains given below trace back to one sample, sequenced in a study of cytomegalovirus exposure and HLA in healthy donors. The method was immunoSEQ multiplex PCR; TCRdb's version includes in-frame clones alone and lacks a portion of them. The sample holds roughly 240,000 clones, approximately 87% seen once. The sequencing sample was made of PBMCs. Source of these receptors: a man aged 18 to 30 in good health and CMV-seronegative.

The chain joins TRBV5-1 to TRBJ2-7; 9 nucleotides agree with TRBD1. CDR1 SGHRS and CDR2 YFSETQ come from the germline V gene. V was pared by 0 bases and J by 7 bases, with 5 bases of the junction left unmatched. CDR3 length equals 14 residues. Here the CDR3 DNA reads TGCGCCAGCAGCTTGGACAGGGGGCTCGGGGAGCAGTACTTC. Amino acids: CASSLDRGLGEQYF.

The V and J genes are TRBV27 and TRBJ1-5, with TRBD1 matching 10 bases. The CDR3 runs 15 residues. Germline-derived CDR1 and CDR2 are MNHEY and SMNVEV (reference sequence). Trimming took 3 bases from V and 6 from J; bases not matched to a gene: 5. The CDR3: CASSFGTGVFQPQHF. The CDR3 nucleotides read TGTGCCAGCAGTTTCGGGACAGGGGTTTTTCAGCCCCAGCATTTT.